This is a list of T cell receptor beta chains from one sample in a study of cytomegalovirus exposure and HLA in healthy donors. Sequencing used immunoSEQ multiplex PCR; TCRdb keeps in-frame clones, though not all of them. The repertoire holds approximately 200,000 clones, with just under 75% as singletons. The sequenced sample consisted of PBMCs. Every receptor here comes from a man aged 25 to 40 in good health and CMV-seropositive. CDR3s leave out the opening cysteine and the closing phenylalanine or tryptophan. Fields, in order: CDR3 length, V gene, clone size, CDR3 protein. A row's size may be missing; if present it is once, few, many or a size class.

11	TRBV19	NA	ATRRDSSYEQY
13	TRBV27	NA	ASSRGGLSNQPQH
11	TRBV11-3	NA	ASSTHSKDTQY
12	TRBV5-1	NA	ASSLGQFNEKLF
16	TRBV9	once	ASSVGRASGGYQETQY
12	TRBV6-1	NA	ASTPGGAWETQY
11	TRBV7-2	NA	ASSTGSRNEQF
11	TRBV18	few	ASLRGQQETQY
13	TRBV19	NA	ASSIGFRGTGELF
14	TRBV5-1	few	ASNRGLTSGANVLT
12	TRBV11-2	NA	ASILQSTGNTIY
11	TRBV30	once	AWGTGGYYGYT
14	TRBV5-6	few	ASSLLTGGSYNEQF
13	TRBV19	NA	ATGREGLSNSPLH
14	TRBV5-1	NA	ASSLEVGRRGHGYT
13	TRBV4-3	NA	ASSQGGVWDTEAF
13	TRBV5-1	NA	ASSIGQGSYNEQF
13	TRBV6-5	NA	ASSSVDRGVYGYT
12	TRBV9	once	ASSVGREDGEQF
13	TRBV9	NA	ASSPDPDRRNEQY
14	TRBV7-2	few	ASSSAVGGGRDEQY
12	TRBV7-2	few	ASRFGGVGNEQF
13	TRBV18	NA	ASSPTSGNTGELF
12	TRBV7-9	NA	ASSLTGGTYGYT
11	TRBV29-1	NA	SVASNRDTEAF
13	TRBV30	NA	AWSVNGATRGGYT
12	TRBV9	NA	ASTAGGQTGELF
15	TRBV5-6	NA	ASSLITLVGESYEQY
12	TRBV7-2	once	ASSFRGGQETQY
14	TRBV9	NA	ASSVVGLAGVNEQF
11	TRBV27	NA	ASSGGGPDTQY
10	TRBV9	NA	ASSASPVEQF
13	TRBV6-1	NA	ASTPGGGGRTEAF
10	TRBV7-8	NA	ATGPGDQPQH
12	TRBV9	NA	ASSVGNSQETQY
14	TRBV18	NA	ASSPKDSRSYNEQF
14	TRBV5-4	NA	ASSLGSGTVNTEAF
13	TRBV11-3	NA	ASSARDRDADTQY
12	TRBV7-3	NA	ASRNDSSYNEQF
12	TRBV7-9	NA	ASSETGGWGGYT
14	TRBV18	NA	ASSVRTAGSNQPQH
12	TRBV5-4	NA	ASSLPGLPNEQY
10	TRBV7-2	NA	ASRSAGNTIY
12	TRBV29-1	NA	SVSRGGNNYGYT
12	TRBV7-6	NA	ASSLGYRAHEQF
12	TRBV6-5	NA	ASSTGQHSYEQY
10	TRBV6-6	NA	ASTGTGDEQY
11	TRBV19	NA	ASSIGFTEGYT
12	TRBV5-4	NA	ASSLGQGGCGYT
13	TRBV5-6	NA	ASSLDGQGSYEQY
14	TRBV5-6	NA	ASSLDRGRDNSPLH
11	TRBV7-9	NA	ASSPHMNTEAF